Reported below is one T cell receptor (beta chain). Its antigen is as yet unknown. This CDR3 has 14 amino acids. The germline V gene encodes CDR1 SEHNR and CDR2 FQNEAQ (reference sequence). Trimming left V 11 bases short and J 0 bases short, with 14 bases between. This specimen comes from a study of T cell responses to AZD1222 COVID-19 vaccine. Study-level information: Analysis merged second doses at about 4 or about 12 weeks.

Study outcomes and limitations: Reports indicate that nearly half of spike-specific TCRs are directed at unmutated variant regions.

Produced via immunoSEQ multiplex PCR; TCRdb's table is partial and in-frame only. The data show some 97,000 clones, with 88% seen just once and roughly 1.8% held by the top ten. The TCR comes from an adult in good health. The chain joins TRBV7-9 to TRBJ2-1, with D perhaps matching TRBD2 (6 bases). This sample comprised peripheral blood, obtained on day 0 of AZD1222 vaccination. Here the CDR3 DNA reads TGTGCCCTCCCCGCCGGGAGCTCCTACAATGAGCAGTTCTTC. It translates to CALPAGSSYNEQFF.